The T cell receptor beta chain under discussion was sequenced for a study of T-cell memory formation after mild COVID-19. Study summary: TCR clusters were mostly donor specific.

The sample holds a few counts of this clonotype. Its antigen is currently unknown. TCRdb re-called the 5' RACE reads with MiXCR, one entry per CDR3 protein. The sample lists fewer than 400,000 distinct CDR3 sequences, approximately 13% occurring once. Whole-study results and caveats: Contracting clones localized mainly to CM and EM when CD4+ and mainly to EMRA when CD8+.

Germline V gives CDR1 SGHVS, CDR2 FNYEAQ. This CDR3 region has 15 residues. After removal of 7 bases from V and 1 base from J, the junction contained 4 bases not matched to a gene. Sequencing input: PBMCs or a T cell subset sorted from them (not recorded which). The chain uses TRBV7-6 and TRBJ2-3, with TRBD2 matching 11 bases. The origin of this receptor is a man between 18 and 35 years old who had mild COVID-19 (a few samples of this study predate the infection). Cell type and time point are not known. The CDR3: CASTLLAGGTDTQYF. In DNA form, the CDR3 reads TGTGCCAGCACCCTACTAGCGGGGGGCACAGATACGCAGTATTTT.